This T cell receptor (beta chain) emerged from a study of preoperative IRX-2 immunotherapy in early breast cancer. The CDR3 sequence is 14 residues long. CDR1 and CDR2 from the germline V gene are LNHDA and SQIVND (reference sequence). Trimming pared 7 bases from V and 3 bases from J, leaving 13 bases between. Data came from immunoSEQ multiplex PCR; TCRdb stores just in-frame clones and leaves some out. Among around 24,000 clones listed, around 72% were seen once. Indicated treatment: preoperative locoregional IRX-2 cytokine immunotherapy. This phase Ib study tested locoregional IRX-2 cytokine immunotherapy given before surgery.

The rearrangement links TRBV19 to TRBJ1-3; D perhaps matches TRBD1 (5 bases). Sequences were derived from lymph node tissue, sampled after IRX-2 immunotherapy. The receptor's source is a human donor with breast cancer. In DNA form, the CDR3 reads TGTGCCAGTACTGAAGGGGCGAGTGGAAACACCATATATTTT. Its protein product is CASTEGASGNTIYF.